One sample yielded the 19 T cell receptor beta chains listed below, sequenced in a study of cytomegalovirus exposure and HLA in healthy donors. The study ran its PCR with 60 Vbeta and 13 Jbeta primers. Clones were read by immunoSEQ multiplex PCR, and TCRdb kept only the in-frame ones, dropping some. The sample has some 120,000 clones; 81% are singletons. Sample: PBMCs. The origin of the receptors is a man between 18 and 35 years old in good health and CMV-seronegative.

The V call is TRBV11-2, the J call TRBJ2-5; 7 bases line up with TRBD2. Per germline, CDR1 SGHAT and CDR2 FQNNGV. This CDR3 contains 17 residues. Trimming took 5 bases from V and 1 from J; bases not matched to a gene: 13. The CDR3 DNA reads TGTGCCAGCAGCGGCCGGCCAGCGGGAACCATCCAAGAGACCCAGTACTTC. Translated, it gives CASSGRPAGTIQETQYF.

The chain combines TRBV4-1 with TRBJ1-3; a possible D gene is TRBD1 (5 bases). V shed 0 bases and J shed 3 bases, with 9 bases lying between them. The CDR3 extends over 15 amino acids. Germline V CDR1 and CDR2: MGHRA, YSYEKL. In DNA, the CDR3 is TGCGCCAGCAGCCAAGATGCGGGGCGTGGAAACACCATATATTTT. It is translated as CASSQDAGRGNTIYF.

This chain connects TRBV7-2 to TRBJ2-3, with D possibly matching TRBD2 (5 bases). The germline gives CDR1 SGHTA, CDR2 FQGNSA. This CDR3 has 13 amino acids. V shed 6 bases and J shed 2 bases, with 9 bases lying between them. The CDR3, as DNA: TGTGCCAGCAGTCCAGACTACACAGATACGCAGTATTTT. Its protein product is CASSPDYTDTQYF.

The chain has TRBV9 and TRBJ1-2; possibly TRBD1 for D (5 bases). The germline gives CDR1 SGDLS, CDR2 YYNGEE. V shed 2 bases and J shed 3 bases, with 8 bases lying between them. The CDR3 loop spans 13 amino acids. CDR3 sequence (DNA): TGTGCCAGCAGCGTTGACAGAGACTATGGCTACACCTTC. Protein sequence: CASSVDRDYGYTF.

This clone turned up a few times. The V and J genes are TRBV12-5 and TRBJ2-1; D not resolved. The CDR3 covers 15 residues. Looked up from germline, CDR1 is LGHNT and CDR2 is FRNRAP. Trimming took off 7 bases at V and 0 bases at J, with 13 bases between the two ends. The CDR3 DNA follows: TGTGCTAGTGCCCCAGCGACGAGCTCCTACAATGAGCAGTTCTTC. Protein sequence: CASAPATSSYNEQFF.

J is TRBJ2-5 and V is TRBV5-1; possible D gene TRBD2, 5 bases. V was pared by 4 bases and J by 2 bases, with 18 bases between. Germline CDR1 SGHRS, CDR2 YFSETQ. CDR3 length: 16 amino acids. The CDR3 DNA follows: TGCGCCAGCAGCAGGGAGCTCCAAGGGCTTCAAGAGACCCAGTACTTC. Its protein product is CASSRELQGLQETQYF.

The rearrangement joins TRBV19 to TRBJ1-5; the match to TRBD1 covers 7 bases. The germline CDR1 and CDR2 sequences are LNHDA and SQIVND (reference sequence). CDR3 length equals 13 residues. Losses at the gene ends were 10 bases for V and 3 bases for J; bases not matched to a gene: 6. DNA for the CDR3: TGTGCCACCGCGACAGGGTTCAATCAGCCCCAGCATTTT. This sequence encodes CATATGFNQPQHF. Together with reference TRBV19 and TRBJ1-5, the CDR3 gives the full variable domain: DGGITQSPKYLFRKEGQNVTLSCEQNLNHDAMYWYRQDPGQGLRLIYYSQIVNDFQKGDIAEGYSVSREKKESFPLTVTSAQKNPTAFYLCATATGFNQPQHFGDGTRLSIL.

This clone was seen just once. The CDR3 spells CASFPSGSYEQYF. The CDR3 DNA is TGTGCCAGCTTCCCTAGCGGCTCCTACGAGCAGTACTTC. The V gene is TRBV2, the J gene TRBJ2-5; 7 nucleotides line up with TRBD2. The J call may be incorrect, as the DNA end agrees better with TRBJ2-7. Looked up from germline, CDR1 is SNHLY and CDR2 is FYNNEI. The CDR3 has 13 amino acids.

This sequence joins TRBV5-1 and TRBJ2-7; 7 bases map to TRBD1. This CDR3 spans 14 amino acids. Trimming removed 4 bases from V and 0 bases from J; junction bases left unmatched: 4. The germline gives CDR1 SGHRS, CDR2 YFSETQ. CDR3 nucleotides: TGCGCCAGCAGCGGACGACAGGGCTCCTACGAGCAGTACTTC. Amino acids: CASSGRQGSYEQYF.

The chain has TRBV2 and TRBJ1-3; 10 bases agree with TRBD1. The ends lost 3 bases at V and 4 bases at J; junction bases unmatched: 3. The CDR3 runs to 15 residues. Germline assignment: CDR1 SNHLY and CDR2 FYNNEI. CDR3 bases: TGTGCCAGCAGTGAGGGACAGGGGTACGGAAACACCATATATTTT. Amino acids: CASSEGQGYGNTIYF.

This rearrangement joins TRBV11-2 to TRBJ2-7; TRBD2 aligns across 9 bases. In germline, CDR1 is SGHAT, CDR2 FQNNGV. V gave up 5 bases and J gave up 0 bases; unmatched junction bases: 11. The CDR3 totals 17 residues. The CDR3 loop reads CASSDSPLAGSSYEQYF. CDR3 in DNA: TGTGCCAGCAGCGACAGCCCTCTAGCGGGGAGCTCCTACGAGCAGTACTTC.

The rearrangement joins TRBV5-1 to TRBJ2-3, with 7 bases identical to TRBD1. This CDR3 comprises 17 residues. Germline assignment: CDR1 SGHRS and CDR2 YFSETQ. V was clipped by 0 bases and J by 2 bases; unmatched bases: 9. The CDR3 DNA reads TGCGCCAGCAGCTTGGTAACAGGGGATTCCTTCACAGATACGCAGTATTTT. Translated: CASSLVTGDSFTDTQYF.

This chain joins TRBV7-6 and TRBJ2-5; 11 positions match TRBD2. The germline CDR1 and CDR2 sequences are SGHVS and FNYEAQ. Unmatched junction bases numbered 6, after V lost 5 bases and J lost 1 base. The CDR3 spans 16 residues. The CDR3 region is CASSPTSGGPQETQYF. CDR3 bases: TGTGCCAGCAGCCCCACTAGCGGGGGCCCCCAAGAGACCCAGTACTTC.

The V gene is TRBV7-2, the J gene TRBJ2-1; 7 bases map to TRBD2. Unmatched junction bases numbered 12, after V lost 5 bases and J lost 2 bases. Germline CDR1 is SGHTA and CDR2 is FQGNSA. The CDR3 sequence is 17 residues long. The DNA for the CDR3 is TGTGCCAGCAGCCCCCAGGGTGTTGGGGGGGCCTACAATGAGCAGTTCTTC. Translating gives CASSPQGVGGAYNEQFF.

The rearrangement links TRBV7-2 to TRBJ2-2; D is uncertain. V lost 1 base, J lost 2 bases, and 5 bases lay in between. This CDR3 is 14 amino acids long. The germline gives CDR1 SGHTA, CDR2 FQGNSA. CDR3 nucleotide sequence: TGTGCCAGCAGCTTAGACAGAAACACCGGGGAGCTGTTTTTT. Amino acid sequence: CASSLDRNTGELFF.

V usage is TRBV10-1 and J usage is TRBJ1-1; D might be TRBD1 (5 bases). The ends were cut back, 6 bases at V and 2 bases at J, with 16 bases in the middle. This CDR3 is 15 amino acids long. The germline V gene encodes CDR1 WNHNN and CDR2 SYGVQD (reference sequence). The CDR3 sequence is CASSPKTESNTEAFF. In nucleotides, the CDR3 is TGCGCCAGCAGCCCTAAGACAGAATCCAACACTGAAGCTTTCTTT.

The table lists this clone with a count of one. The chain joins TRBV6-6 to TRBJ1-5, with TRBD1 as a possible D gene (5 bases). Trimming cost V 7 bases and J 7 bases, with 14 bases left between them. Germline lookup yields CDR1 MNHNY and CDR2 SVGAGI (reference sequence). CDR3 size: 13 residues. CDR3: CASIGPGKQPQHF. CDR3 coding DNA: TGTGCCAGCATCGGGCCAGGGAAGCAGCCCCAGCATTTT.

This clone has a handful of counts. The V and J genes are TRBV27 and TRBJ2-4; D is unclear. V lost 3 bases to trimming and J lost 2 bases, with 26 bases between them. CDR3 length: 20 amino acids. Germline CDR1 MNHEY, CDR2 SMNVEV (reference sequence). CDR3 coding DNA: TGTGCCAGCAGTTTTTCCCCATTTTCCGACACCCCGGCGACCAAAAACATTCAGTACTTC. This translates into CASSFSPFSDTPATKNIQYF.

The chain is built from TRBV19 and TRBJ1-3; D gene uncertain. The ends were cut back, 3 bases at V and 7 bases at J, with 16 bases in the middle. Germline CDR1 and CDR2: LNHDA and SQIVND (reference sequence). The length of the CDR3 is 15 residues. Written as DNA, the CDR3 is TGTGCCAGTAGTATTATGGCCTCAGATTTGAACACCATATATTTT. This translates into CASSIMASDLNTIYF.